These T cell receptor beta chains were read from a single sample in a study of early T cells in non-severe SARS-CoV-2 infection. In TCRdb, the 5' RACE reads were re-called with MiXCR into one record per CDR3 protein. The table has about 89,000 distinct CDR3 sequences, about 14% seen once. Sequenced: whole blood. The receptor set was obtained from an adult who was a healthcare worker with PCR-confirmed SARS-CoV-2 infection or an uninfected control (not recorded which). CDR3s include the opening cysteine and the closing phenylalanine or tryptophan. The order of the fields is V gene, D gene, clone size, J gene, CDR3 protein, CDR3 DNA. D genes are given only for firm matches. Not all rows give a size; the values are once, few, many and, for expanded clones, a class.

TRBV7-2	-	few	TRBJ2-1	CASSFAQGPSSYNEQFF	TGTGCCAGCAGCTTCGCACAGGGCCCGTCCTCTTACAATGAGCAGTTCTTC
TRBV5-4	TRBD2	many	TRBJ2-3	CASSSLAETRDTQYF	TGTGCCAGCAGCTCACTAGCGGAGACGAGAGATACGCAGTATTTT
TRBV30	-	-	TRBJ1-1	CAWNRGGNTEAFF	TGTGCCTGGAACCGCGGCGGGAACACTGAAGCTTTCTTT
TRBV6-6	-	-	TRBJ1-5	CASSYKGDQPQHF	TGTGCCAGCAGTTATAAGGGGGACCAGCCCCAGCATTTT
TRBV20-1	TRBD2	few	TRBJ2-3	CSAPGGYTQYF	TGCAGTGCGCCCGGGGGGTATACGCAGTATTTT
TRBV7-3	-	once	TRBJ2-3	CASSSGHSQDTQYF	TGTGCCAGCAGCTCGGGCCACTCACAAGATACGCAGTATTTT
TRBV20-1	-	few	TRBJ1-1	CSALRKNAEAFF	TGCAGTGCGCTTAGGAAGAACGCTGAAGCTTTCTTT
TRBV23-1	-	-	TRBJ2-6	CASSLEATGANVLTF	TGCGCCAGCAGTCTTGAGGCGACTGGGGCCAACGTCCTGACTTTC
TRBV7-6	TRBD2	few	TRBJ2-5	CASSLAAGGGETQYF	TGTGCCAGCAGCTTAGCGGCGGGGGGAGGCGAGACCCAGTACTTC
TRBV12-5	TRBD1	few	TRBJ2-5	CASGLGGHQETQYF	TGTGCTAGTGGTTTAGGGGGCCACCAAGAGACCCAGTACTTC
TRBV4-2	-	many	TRBJ1-1	CASSQVFQVNTEAFF	TGTGCCAGCAGCCAAGTTTTTCAGGTGAACACTGAAGCTTTCTTT
TRBV9	-	many	TRBJ1-6	CASSAGSGDSPLHF	TGTGCCAGCAGCGCAGGGTCGGGGGATTCACCCCTCCACTTT
TRBV20-1	-	-	TRBJ1-5	CSASLFVGNNQPQHF	TGCAGTGCTAGTTTATTTGTGGGGAACAATCAGCCCCAGCATTTT
TRBV5-1	-	few	TRBJ1-1	CASSPWGVRTEAFF	TGCGCCAGCAGCCCATGGGGGGTGCGGACTGAAGCTTTCTTT
TRBV30	-	once	TRBJ2-1	CAWSIMSEQFF	TGTGCCTGGAGTATAATGAGTGAGCAGTTCTTC
TRBV2	TRBD1	-	TRBJ2-1	CASSVYRGNEQFF	TGTGCCAGCAGTGTTTACAGGGGCAATGAGCAGTTCTTC
TRBV10-2	-	-	TRBJ2-2	CASRQGLNTGELFF	TGCGCCAGCAGACAGGGATTGAACACCGGGGAGCTGTTTTTT
TRBV5-1	-	many	TRBJ1-1	CASSQQVLNTEAFF	TGCGCCAGCAGCCAGCAGGTATTGAACACTGAAGCTTTCTTT
TRBV7-3	-	few	TRBJ2-2	CASSLNPGPGGELFF	TGTGCCAGCAGCTTAAATCCAGGCCCGGGCGGGGAGCTGTTTTTT
TRBV3-1	-	-	TRBJ2-2	CASSQASVGELFF	TGTGCCAGCAGCCAAGCCAGTGTCGGGGAGCTGTTTTTT
TRBV28	-	-	TRBJ2-5	CASSLDMLARGRETQYF	TGTGCCAGCAGTTTAGATATGTTGGCCAGGGGCAGAGAGACCCAGTACTTC
TRBV19	TRBD2	few	TRBJ2-3	CASKRWTSGTTDTQYF	TGTGCCAGTAAAAGGTGGACTAGCGGAACCACAGATACGCAGTATTTT
TRBV18	TRBD1	few	TRBJ1-2	CASSPDRGQVRVYGYTF	TGTGCCAGCTCCCCAGACAGGGGGCAGGTTCGGGTCTATGGCTACACCTTC
TRBV6-6	-	few	TRBJ2-1	CASRGGDEQFF	TGTGCCAGCAGGGGGGGCGATGAGCAGTTCTTC
TRBV7-2	TRBD2	many	TRBJ2-3	CASRASGGGTDTQYF	TGTGCCAGCAGGGCTTCGGGGGGGGGCACAGATACGCAGTATTTT
TRBV30	TRBD1	many	TRBJ2-6	CAWSRDRGPGANVLTF	TGTGCCTGGAGTAGGGACAGGGGGCCTGGGGCCAACGTCCTGACTTTC
TRBV27	-	few	TRBJ2-2	CASSSGWSNTGELFF	TGTGCCAGCAGTTCAGGGTGGTCGAACACCGGGGAGCTGTTTTTT
TRBV9	-	-	TRBJ2-3	CASSPWTSTDTQYF	TGTGCCAGCAGCCCCTGGACTAGCACAGATACGCAGTATTTT
TRBV24-1	TRBD2	few	TRBJ2-3	CATNSGGTDTQYF	TGTGCCACCAATAGCGGGGGAACAGATACGCAGTATTTT
TRBV5-1	-	many	TRBJ2-1	CASSLDLSSSYNEQFF	TGCGCCAGCAGCTTGGATCTTTCGAGCTCCTACAATGAGCAGTTCTTC
TRBV5-1	-	few	TRBJ1-2	CASSQSSQRANYGYTF	TGCGCCAGCAGCCAATCGTCCCAGAGGGCGAACTATGGCTACACCTTC
TRBV29-1	-	-	TRBJ1-4	CSAGRTLEKLFF	TGCAGCGCGGGACGAACGCTAGAAAAACTGTTTTTT
TRBV19	-	-	TRBJ1-2	CASEGGLPNYGYTF	TGTGCCAGCGAGGGGGGTCTTCCAAACTATGGCTACACCTTC
TRBV2	-	few	TRBJ2-3	CASTSGWVNGDTQYF	TGTGCCAGCACTTCTGGATGGGTCAATGGGGATACGCAGTATTTT
TRBV27	-	few	TRBJ2-6	CASGDQAAGANVLTF	TGTGCCAGCGGAGACCAGGCCGCTGGGGCCAACGTCCTGACTTTC
TRBV6-5	-	-	TRBJ2-2	CASSYVSKQAELFF	TGTGCCAGCAGTTACGTTAGCAAACAAGCGGAGCTGTTTTTT
TRBV3-1	TRBD1	few	TRBJ1-5	CASSPTGGGQPQHF	TGTGCCAGCAGTCCAACAGGGGGCGGTCAGCCCCAGCATTTT
TRBV29-1	TRBD1	many	TRBJ1-3	CSVSSPGQGSGNTIYF	TGCAGCGTTTCTTCACCGGGACAGGGGTCTGGAAACACCATATATTTT
TRBV29-1	-	-	TRBJ2-5	CSVEDLRQPRQETQYF	TGCAGCGTTGAAGATCTGCGACAGCCTCGTCAAGAGACCCAGTACTTC
TRBV15	-	-	TRBJ2-3	CATSSLTDTQYF	TGTGCCACCAGCAGTTTGACAGATACGCAGTATTTT
TRBV3-1	-	-	TRBJ2-1	CARDGTYSYNEQFF	TGTGCCAGAGACGGGACATACTCCTACAATGAGCAGTTCTTC
TRBV7-9	-	many	TRBJ1-1	CASSLAGTEAFF	TGCGCCAGCAGCTTGGCCGGGACTGAAGCTTTCTTT
TRBV3-1	TRBD1	-	TRBJ1-1	CASSQGGFVTGGRSNTEAFF	TGTGCCAGCAGCCAAGGCGGTTTCGTGACAGGGGGCAGGTCGAACACTGAAGCTTTCTTT
TRBV5-6	TRBD1	-	TRBJ1-1	CASSLRGGLGTEAFF	TGTGCCAGCAGCTTGAGAGGGGGCTTAGGGACTGAAGCTTTCTTT
TRBV11-3	-	-	TRBJ2-2	CASSLDLGTGELFF	TGTGCCAGCAGCTTAGATCTTGGGACCGGGGAGCTGTTTTTT
TRBV20-1	-	-	TRBJ2-5	CSARDLGRGGETQYF	TGCAGTGCTAGAGATCTGGGAAGGGGGGGAGAGACCCAGTACTTC
TRBV7-2	TRBD1	few	TRBJ2-3	CASSGRSRGLDTQYF	TGTGCCAGCAGCGGACGTAGCAGGGGGTTAGATACGCAGTATTTT
TRBV19	-	-	TRBJ1-5	CASSKRDSNQPQHF	TGTGCCAGTAGTAAGAGAGATAGCAATCAGCCCCAGCATTTT
TRBV29-1	TRBD2	-	TRBJ2-2	CSAEGLAGGALFF	TGCAGCGCCGAGGGACTAGCGGGGGGTGCGCTGTTTTTT
TRBV7-3	TRBD1	many	TRBJ1-1	CASSLSSTGVNTEAFF	TGTGCCAGCAGCTTAAGCTCGACAGGGGTGAACACTGAAGCTTTCTTT
TRBV30	-	-	TRBJ1-5	CAWRGRGGSNQPQHF	TGTGCCTGGAGGGGCCGCGGGGGTAGCAATCAGCCCCAGCATTTT
TRBV6-5	-	many	TRBJ2-5	CASKGRGGETQYF	TGTGCCAGCAAGGGCCGGGGTGGTGAGACCCAGTACTTC
TRBV12-3/TRBV12-4	-	few	TRBJ1-1	CASCRRGGTFF	TGTGCCAGCTGCCGGCGGGGGGGAACTTTCTTT
TRBV6-6	-	many	TRBJ2-5	CASRNRDANSGETQYF	TGTGCCAGCAGGAACCGGGACGCTAACTCGGGGGAGACCCAGTACTTC